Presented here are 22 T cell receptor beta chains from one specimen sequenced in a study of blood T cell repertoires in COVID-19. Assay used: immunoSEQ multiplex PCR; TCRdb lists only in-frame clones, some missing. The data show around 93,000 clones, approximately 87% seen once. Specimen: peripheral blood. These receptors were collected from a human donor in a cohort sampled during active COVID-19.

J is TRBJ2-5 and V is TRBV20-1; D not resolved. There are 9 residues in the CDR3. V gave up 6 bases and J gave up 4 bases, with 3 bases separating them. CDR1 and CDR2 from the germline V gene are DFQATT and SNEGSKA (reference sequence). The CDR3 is CSAVETQYF. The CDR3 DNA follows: TGCAGTGCCGTAGAGACCCAGTACTTC.

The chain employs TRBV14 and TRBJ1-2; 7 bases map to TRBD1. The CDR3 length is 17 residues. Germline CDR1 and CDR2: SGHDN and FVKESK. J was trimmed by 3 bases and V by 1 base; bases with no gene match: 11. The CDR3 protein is CASSQGQPGTAYYGYTF. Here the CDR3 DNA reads TGTGCCAGCAGCCAAGGACAGCCGGGGACAGCTTACTATGGCTACACCTTC.

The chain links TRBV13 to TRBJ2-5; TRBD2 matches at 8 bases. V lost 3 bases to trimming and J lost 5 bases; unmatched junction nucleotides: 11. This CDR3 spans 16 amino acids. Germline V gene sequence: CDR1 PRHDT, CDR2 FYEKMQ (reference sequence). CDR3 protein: CASSLGGSGIGETQYF. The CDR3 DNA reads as TGTGCCAGCAGCTTGGGGGGTAGCGGGATCGGGGAGACCCAGTACTTC.

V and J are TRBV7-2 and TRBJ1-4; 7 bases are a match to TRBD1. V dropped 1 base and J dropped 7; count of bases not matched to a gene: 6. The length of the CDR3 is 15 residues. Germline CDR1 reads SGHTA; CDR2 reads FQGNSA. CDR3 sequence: CASSLGTDRSEKLFF. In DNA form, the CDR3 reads TGTGCCAGCAGCTTAGGTACGGACAGGAGTGAAAAACTGTTTTTT.

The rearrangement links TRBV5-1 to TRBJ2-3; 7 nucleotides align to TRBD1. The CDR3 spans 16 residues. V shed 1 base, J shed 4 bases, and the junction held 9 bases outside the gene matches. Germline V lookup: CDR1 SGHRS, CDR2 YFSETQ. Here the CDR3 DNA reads TGCGCCAGCAGCTTGACCGGGACAGCAGCGGCAGATACGCAGTATTTT. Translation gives CASSLTGTAAADTQYF.

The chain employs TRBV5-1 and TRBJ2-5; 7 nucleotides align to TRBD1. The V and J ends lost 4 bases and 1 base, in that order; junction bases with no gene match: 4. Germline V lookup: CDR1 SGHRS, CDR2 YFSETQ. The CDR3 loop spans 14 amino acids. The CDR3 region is CASSPGDSQETQYF. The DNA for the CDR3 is TGCGCCAGCAGCCCAGGGGACAGCCAAGAGACCCAGTACTTC.

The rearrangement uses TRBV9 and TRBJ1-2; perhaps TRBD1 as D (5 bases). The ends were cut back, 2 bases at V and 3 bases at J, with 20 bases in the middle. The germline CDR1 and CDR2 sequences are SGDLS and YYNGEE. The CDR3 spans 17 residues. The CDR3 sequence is CASSVQGTTNRDYGYTF. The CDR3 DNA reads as TGTGCCAGCAGCGTTCAGGGCACCACTAATAGGGACTATGGCTACACCTTC.

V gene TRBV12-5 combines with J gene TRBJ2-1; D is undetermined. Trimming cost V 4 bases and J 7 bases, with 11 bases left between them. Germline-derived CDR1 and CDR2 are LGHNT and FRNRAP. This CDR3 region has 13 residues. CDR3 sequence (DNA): TGTGCTAGTGGTTCCCCATTTCTAAATGAGCAGTTCTTC. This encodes CASGSPFLNEQFF.

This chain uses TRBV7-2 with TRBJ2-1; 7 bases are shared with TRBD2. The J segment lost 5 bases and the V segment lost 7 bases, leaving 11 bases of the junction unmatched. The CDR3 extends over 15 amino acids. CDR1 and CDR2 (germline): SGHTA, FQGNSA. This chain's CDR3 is CASTLGGTSNNEQFF. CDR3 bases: TGTGCCAGCACCCTGGGGGGGACGTCAAACAATGAGCAGTTCTTC.

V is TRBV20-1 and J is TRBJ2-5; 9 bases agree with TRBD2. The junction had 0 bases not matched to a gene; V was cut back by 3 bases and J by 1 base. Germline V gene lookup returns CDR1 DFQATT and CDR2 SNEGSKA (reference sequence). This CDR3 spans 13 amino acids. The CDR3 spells CSASSGGQETQYF. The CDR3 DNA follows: TGCAGTGCTAGTAGCGGGGGCCAAGAGACCCAGTACTTC.

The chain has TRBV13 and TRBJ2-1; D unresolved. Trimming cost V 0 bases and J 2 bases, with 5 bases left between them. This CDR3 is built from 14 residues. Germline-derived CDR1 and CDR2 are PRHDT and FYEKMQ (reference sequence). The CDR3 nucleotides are TGTGCCAGCAGCTTAGGACAGACCTACAATGAGCAGTTCTTC. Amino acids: CASSLGQTYNEQFF.

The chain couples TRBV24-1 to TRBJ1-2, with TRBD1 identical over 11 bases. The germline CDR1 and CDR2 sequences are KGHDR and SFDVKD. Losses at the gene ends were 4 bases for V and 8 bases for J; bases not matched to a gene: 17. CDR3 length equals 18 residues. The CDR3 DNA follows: TGTGCCACCAGTGAAAATCCGGGACAGGGGGAGTTTTCTAGCGGCTACACCTTC. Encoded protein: CATSENPGQGEFSSGYTF.

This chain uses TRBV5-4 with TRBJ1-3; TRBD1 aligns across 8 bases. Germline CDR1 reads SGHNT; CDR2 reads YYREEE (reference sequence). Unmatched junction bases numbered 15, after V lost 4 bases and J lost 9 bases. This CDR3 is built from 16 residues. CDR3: CASSSGTGPDRGTIYF. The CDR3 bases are TGTGCCAGCAGCAGCGGGACAGGCCCTGACCGAGGCACCATATATTTT.

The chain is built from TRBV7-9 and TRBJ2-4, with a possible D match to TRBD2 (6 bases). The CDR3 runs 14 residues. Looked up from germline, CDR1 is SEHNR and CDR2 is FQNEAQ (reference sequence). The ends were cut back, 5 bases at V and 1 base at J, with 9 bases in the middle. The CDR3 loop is CASSKGGAKNIQYF. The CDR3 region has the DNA TGTGCCAGCAGCAAGGGAGGCGCCAAAAACATTCAGTACTTC.

The CDR3 sequence: CSVRGGDGYTF. CDR3 sequence (DNA): TGCAGCGTTCGGGGAGGGGATGGCTACACCTTC. The chain couples TRBV29-1 to TRBJ1-2, with D possibly matching TRBD1 (5 bases). V lost 5 bases and J 6 bases, leaving 10 bases between the germline ends. The length of the CDR3 is 11 residues. The V gene's germline CDR1 is SQVTM and CDR2 ANQGSEA.

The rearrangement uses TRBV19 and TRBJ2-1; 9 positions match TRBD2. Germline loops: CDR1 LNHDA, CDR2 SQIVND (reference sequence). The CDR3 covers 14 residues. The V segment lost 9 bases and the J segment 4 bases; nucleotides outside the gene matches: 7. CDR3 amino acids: CASSGTSIYNEQFF. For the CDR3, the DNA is TGTGCCAGCTCCGGGACTAGCATTTACAATGAGCAGTTCTTC.

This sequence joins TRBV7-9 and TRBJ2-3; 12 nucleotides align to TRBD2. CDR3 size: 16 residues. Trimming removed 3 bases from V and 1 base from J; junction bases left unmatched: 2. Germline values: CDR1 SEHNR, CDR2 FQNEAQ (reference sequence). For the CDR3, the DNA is TGTGCCAGCAGCTTGACTAGCGGGAGTGGCACAGATACGCAGTATTTT. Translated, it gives CASSLTSGSGTDTQYF.

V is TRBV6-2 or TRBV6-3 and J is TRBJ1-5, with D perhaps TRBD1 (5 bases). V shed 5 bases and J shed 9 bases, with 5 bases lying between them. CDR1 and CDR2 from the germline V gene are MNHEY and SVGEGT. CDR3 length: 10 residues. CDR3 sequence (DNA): TGTGCCAGCAGTAGGGGGCCCCAGCATTTT. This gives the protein CASSRGPQHF.

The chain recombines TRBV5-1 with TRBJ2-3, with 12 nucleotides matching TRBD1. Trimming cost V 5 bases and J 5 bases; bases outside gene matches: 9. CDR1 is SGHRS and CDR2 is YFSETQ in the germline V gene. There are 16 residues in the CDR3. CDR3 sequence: CASRGGQGAQGDTQYF. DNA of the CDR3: TGCGCCAGCAGGGGGGGACAGGGGGCGCAAGGAGATACGCAGTATTTT.

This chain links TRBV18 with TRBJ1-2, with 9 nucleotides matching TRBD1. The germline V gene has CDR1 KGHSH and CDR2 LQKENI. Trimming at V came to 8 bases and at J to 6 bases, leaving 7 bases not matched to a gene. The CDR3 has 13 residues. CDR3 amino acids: CASTRDRENGYTF. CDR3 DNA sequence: TGTGCCAGCACCCGGGACAGGGAAAATGGCTACACCTTC.

This CDR3 reads CASSPAGGGYEQYF. As DNA, the CDR3 is TGCGCCAGCAGCCCAGCAGGGGGTGGGTACGAGCAGTACTTC. This rearrangement joins TRBV4-1 to TRBJ2-7, with TRBD1 matching over 7 bases. The CDR3 loop spans 14 amino acids. In germline, CDR1 is MGHRA, CDR2 YSYEKL. Trimming took 4 bases from V and 4 from J; bases not matched to a gene: 7.

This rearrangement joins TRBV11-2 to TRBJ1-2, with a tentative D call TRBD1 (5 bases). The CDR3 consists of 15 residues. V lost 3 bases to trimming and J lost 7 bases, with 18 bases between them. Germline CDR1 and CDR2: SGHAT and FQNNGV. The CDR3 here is CASSFYGGTTGGYTF. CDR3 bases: TGTGCCAGCAGCTTTTACGGCGGGACCACGGGTGGCTACACCTTC.